A selection of T cell receptor beta chains follows, all from one sample in a study of TIL therapy for anti-PD-1-resistant metastatic lung cancer. Sequencing was performed with immunoSEQ multiplex PCR; in TCRdb, only in-frame clones are kept and a portion is missing. The data contain about 60,000 clones, about nine tenths of them singletons. This material consisted of blood, taken at baseline. The receptors were sampled from a person aged 25 to 80 with non-small cell lung cancer. The CDR3 runs from the conserved cysteine through the conserved F or W. Each record gives: V gene, clone size, J gene, D gene, CDR3 protein, CDR3 DNA. A D gene is named only where the DNA matches it firmly. For some rows the clone size is stated as once, few or many, or as a class when expanded; others skip it.

TRBV5-6,once,TRBJ1-1,-,CASSLGLNTEAFF,TGTGCCAGCAGCTTGGGATTAAACACTGAAGCTTTCTTT
TRBV7-2,-,TRBJ2-5,TRBD2,CASSILIAGWETQYF,TGTGCCAGCAGCATCCTAATAGCGGGATGGGAGACCCAGTACTTC
TRBV4-1,-,TRBJ1-1,TRBD1,CASSLTSGGTEAFF,TGCGCCAGCAGCTTAACCTCAGGGGGCACTGAAGCTTTCTTT
TRBV9,-,TRBJ1-1,-,CASSVGQRPEEAFF,TGTGCCAGCAGCGTAGGACAGCGTCCTGAGGAAGCTTTCTTT
TRBV2,-,TRBJ2-3,-,CASGGDTQYF,TGTGCCAGCGGGGGAGATACGCAGTATTTT
TRBV24-1,-,TRBJ2-4,TRBD1,CATQSKGAADIQYF,TGTGCCACTCAGTCTAAGGGGGCCGCGGACATTCAGTACTTC
TRBV6-4,-,TRBJ2-6,-,CASSKQGSGANVLTF,TGTGCCAGCAGTAAACAGGGCTCTGGGGCCAACGTCCTGACTTTC
TRBV14,once,TRBJ2-7,-,CASSQAKHLEQYF,TGTGCCAGCAGCCAAGCGAAGCATCTCGAGCAGTACTTC
TRBV7-6,-,TRBJ2-7,-,CASSLDTGFSYEQYF,TGTGCCAGCAGCTTAGATACAGGGTTTTCCTACGAGCAGTACTTC
TRBV5-1,-,TRBJ1-4,-,CASSFFTGQEKLFF,TGCGCCAGCAGCTTCTTTACAGGGCAGGAAAAACTGTTTTTT
TRBV6-2/TRBV6-3,-,TRBJ2-5,-,CASSYSRQETQYF,TGTGCCAGCAGTTACTCCAGGCAAGAGACCCAGTACTTC
TRBV7-9,-,TRBJ2-1,TRBD2,CASSPGGLAGYNEQFF,TGTGCCAGCAGCCCGGGGGGGCTAGCCGGGTACAATGAGCAGTTCTTC
TRBV3-1/TRBV3-2,-,TRBJ1-4,-,CASSQVRQGEVKLFF,TGTGCCAGCAGCCAAGTGAGGCAGGGTGAGGTAAAACTGTTTTTT
TRBV7-9,-,TRBJ2-3,-,CASSRGLTERPTDTQYF,TGTGCCTCCTCACGAGGGCTCACTGAAAGACCCACAGATACGCAGTATTTT